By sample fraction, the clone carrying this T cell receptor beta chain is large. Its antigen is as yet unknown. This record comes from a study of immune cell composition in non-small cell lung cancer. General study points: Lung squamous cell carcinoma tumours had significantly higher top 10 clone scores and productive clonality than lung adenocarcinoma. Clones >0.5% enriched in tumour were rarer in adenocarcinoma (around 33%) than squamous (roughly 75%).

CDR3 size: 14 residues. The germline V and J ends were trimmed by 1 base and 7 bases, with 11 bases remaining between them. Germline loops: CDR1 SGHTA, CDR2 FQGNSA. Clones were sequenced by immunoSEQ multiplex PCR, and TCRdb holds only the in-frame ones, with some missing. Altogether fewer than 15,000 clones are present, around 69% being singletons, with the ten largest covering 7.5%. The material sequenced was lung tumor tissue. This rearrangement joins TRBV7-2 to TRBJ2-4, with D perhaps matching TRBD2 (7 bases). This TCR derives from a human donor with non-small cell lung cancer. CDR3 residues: CASSLGGGANIQYF. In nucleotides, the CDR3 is TGTGCCAGCAGCTTAGGCGGGGGCGCGAACATTCAGTACTTC.